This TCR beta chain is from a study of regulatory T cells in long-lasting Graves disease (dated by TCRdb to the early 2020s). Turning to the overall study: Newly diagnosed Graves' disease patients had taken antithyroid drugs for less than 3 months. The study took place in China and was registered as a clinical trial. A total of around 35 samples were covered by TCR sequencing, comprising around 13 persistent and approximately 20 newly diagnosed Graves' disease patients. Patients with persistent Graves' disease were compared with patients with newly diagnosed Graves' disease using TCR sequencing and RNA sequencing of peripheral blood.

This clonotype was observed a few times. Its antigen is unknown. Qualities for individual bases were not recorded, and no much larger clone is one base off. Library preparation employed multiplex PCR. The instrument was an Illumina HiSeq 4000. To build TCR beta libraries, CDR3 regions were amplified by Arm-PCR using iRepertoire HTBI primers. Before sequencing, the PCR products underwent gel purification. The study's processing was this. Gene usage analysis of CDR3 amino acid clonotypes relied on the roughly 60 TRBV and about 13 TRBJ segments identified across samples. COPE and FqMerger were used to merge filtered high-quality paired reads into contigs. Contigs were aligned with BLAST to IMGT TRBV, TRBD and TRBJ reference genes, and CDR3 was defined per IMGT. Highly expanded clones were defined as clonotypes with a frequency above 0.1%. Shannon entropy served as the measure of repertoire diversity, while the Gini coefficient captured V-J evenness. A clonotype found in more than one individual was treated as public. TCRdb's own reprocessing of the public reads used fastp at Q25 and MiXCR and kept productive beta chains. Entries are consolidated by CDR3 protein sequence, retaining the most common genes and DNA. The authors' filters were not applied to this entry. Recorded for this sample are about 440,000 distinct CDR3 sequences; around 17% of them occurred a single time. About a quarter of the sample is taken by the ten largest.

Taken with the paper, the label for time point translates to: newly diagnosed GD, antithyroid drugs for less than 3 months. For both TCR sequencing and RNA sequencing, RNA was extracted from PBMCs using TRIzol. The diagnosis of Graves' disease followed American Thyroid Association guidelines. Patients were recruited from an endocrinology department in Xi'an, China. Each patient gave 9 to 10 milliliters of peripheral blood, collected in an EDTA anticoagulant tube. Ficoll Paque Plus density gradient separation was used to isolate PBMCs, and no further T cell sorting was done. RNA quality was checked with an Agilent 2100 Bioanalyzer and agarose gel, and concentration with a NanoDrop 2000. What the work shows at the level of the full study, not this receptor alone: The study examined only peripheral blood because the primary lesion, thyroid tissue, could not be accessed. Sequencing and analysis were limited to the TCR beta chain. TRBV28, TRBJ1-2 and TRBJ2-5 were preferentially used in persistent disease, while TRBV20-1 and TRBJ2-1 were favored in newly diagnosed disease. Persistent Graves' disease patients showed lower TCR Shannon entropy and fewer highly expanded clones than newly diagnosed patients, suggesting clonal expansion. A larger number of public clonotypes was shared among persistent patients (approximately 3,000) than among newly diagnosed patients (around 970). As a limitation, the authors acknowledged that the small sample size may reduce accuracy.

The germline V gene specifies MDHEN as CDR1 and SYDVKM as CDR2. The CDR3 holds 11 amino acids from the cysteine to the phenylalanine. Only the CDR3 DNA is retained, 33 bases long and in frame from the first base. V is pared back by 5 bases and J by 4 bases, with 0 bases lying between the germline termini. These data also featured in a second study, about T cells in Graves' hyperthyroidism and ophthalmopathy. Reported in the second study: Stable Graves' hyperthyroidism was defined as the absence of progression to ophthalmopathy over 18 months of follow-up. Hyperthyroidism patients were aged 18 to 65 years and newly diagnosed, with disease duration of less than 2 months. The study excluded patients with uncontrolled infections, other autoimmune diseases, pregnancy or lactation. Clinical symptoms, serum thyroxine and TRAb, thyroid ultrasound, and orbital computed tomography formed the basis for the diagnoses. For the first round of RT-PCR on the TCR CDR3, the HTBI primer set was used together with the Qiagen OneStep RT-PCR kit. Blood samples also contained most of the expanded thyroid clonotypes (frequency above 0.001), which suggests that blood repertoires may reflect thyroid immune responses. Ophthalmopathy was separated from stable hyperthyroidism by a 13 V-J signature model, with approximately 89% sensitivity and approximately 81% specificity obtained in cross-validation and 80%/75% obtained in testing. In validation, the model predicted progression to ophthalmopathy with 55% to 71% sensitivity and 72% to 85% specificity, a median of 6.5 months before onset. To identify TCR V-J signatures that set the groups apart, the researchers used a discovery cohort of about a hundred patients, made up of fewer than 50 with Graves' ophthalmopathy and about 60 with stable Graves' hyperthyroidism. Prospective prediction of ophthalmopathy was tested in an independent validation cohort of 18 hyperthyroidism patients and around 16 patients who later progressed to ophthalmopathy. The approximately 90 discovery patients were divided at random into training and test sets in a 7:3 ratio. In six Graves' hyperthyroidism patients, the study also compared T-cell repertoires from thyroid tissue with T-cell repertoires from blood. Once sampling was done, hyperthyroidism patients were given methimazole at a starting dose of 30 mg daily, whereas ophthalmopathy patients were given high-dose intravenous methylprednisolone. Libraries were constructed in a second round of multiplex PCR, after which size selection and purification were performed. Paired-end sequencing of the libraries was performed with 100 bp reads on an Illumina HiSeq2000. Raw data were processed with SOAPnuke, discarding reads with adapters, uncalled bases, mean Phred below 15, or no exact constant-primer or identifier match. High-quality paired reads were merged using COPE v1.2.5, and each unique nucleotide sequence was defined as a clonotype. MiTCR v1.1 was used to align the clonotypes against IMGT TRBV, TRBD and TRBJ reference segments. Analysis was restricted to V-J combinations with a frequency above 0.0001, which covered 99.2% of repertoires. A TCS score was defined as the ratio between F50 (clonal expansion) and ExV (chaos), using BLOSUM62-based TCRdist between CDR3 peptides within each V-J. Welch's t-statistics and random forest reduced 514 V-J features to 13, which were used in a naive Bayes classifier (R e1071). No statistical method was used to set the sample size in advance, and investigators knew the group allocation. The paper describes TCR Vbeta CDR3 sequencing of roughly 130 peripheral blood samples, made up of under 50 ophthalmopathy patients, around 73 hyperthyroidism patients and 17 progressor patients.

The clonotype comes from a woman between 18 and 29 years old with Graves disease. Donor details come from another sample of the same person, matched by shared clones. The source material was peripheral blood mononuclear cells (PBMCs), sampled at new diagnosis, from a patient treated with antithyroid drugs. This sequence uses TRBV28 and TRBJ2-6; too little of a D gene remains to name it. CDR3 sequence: CASSGANVLTF. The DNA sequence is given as TGTGCCAGCAGTGGGGCCAACGTCCTGACTTTC.